Listed below are T cell receptor beta chains from one sample, sequenced in a study of T cell repertoires in cytomegalovirus infection. No antigen is known for these receptors. One entry per CDR3 protein results from TCRdb running MiXCR on the reads. The sample yields approximately 590,000 distinct CDR3 sequences, 40% seen once. The material sequenced was cultured PBMCs, taken from culture after CMV antigen stimulation. The receptor source for this set is a human donor in good health (CMV status not recorded). Some clones in this sample may be carry-over from other donors' samples. CDR3s include the opening cysteine and the closing phenylalanine or tryptophan. The D gene is left open where the match is weak. Clone size is given for some rows only: seen once, a few or many times, or a class if the clone is expanded.

cdr3_nt cdr3_aa j_call d_call clone_size v_call
TGTGCCAGCAGTTACGCGGCGACTAGCGGGAGATACTTC CASSYAATSGRYF TRBJ2-7 TRBD2 - TRBV6-2/TRBV6-3
TGTGCCAGCAGGCCGGGGGGCCTCAACTATGGCTACACCTTC CASRPGGLNYGYTF TRBJ1-2 - - TRBV2
TGTGCCAGCAGCTTAGGCCCAACCGCCTACAATGAGCAGTTCTTC CASSLGPTAYNEQFF TRBJ2-1 - many TRBV7-2
TGTGCCAGCAGTTTAGGGACAGGGGGCGCCTACGAGCAGTACTTC CASSLGTGGAYEQYF TRBJ2-7 TRBD1 - TRBV12-3/TRBV12-4
TGCGCCAGCAGCCCCACATCGTCAGCGAACACCGGGGAGCTGTTTTTT CASSPTSSANTGELFF TRBJ2-2 - - TRBV4-3
TGCGCCAGCAGCCCGGGCCCGTTGGATGAGCAGTTCTTC CASSPGPLDEQFF TRBJ2-1 - few TRBV4-1
TGTGCCAGCAGCTTGGCGCTAGCGGAATACACCGGGGAGCTGTTTTTT CASSLALAEYTGELFF TRBJ2-2 TRBD2 - TRBV11-1
TGCGCCAGTTCGCGGACAGGCCCTTCCTTTTACCAAGAGACCCAGTACTTC CASSRTGPSFYQETQYF TRBJ2-5 TRBD1 - TRBV5-1
TGTGCCAGCAGCGGGGCGACTCGGACAGCTTTATTTAATGAAAAACTGTTTTTT CASSGATRTALFNEKLFF TRBJ1-4 - few TRBV6-6
TGTGCCAGCAGCTTAGTCGGTATTGGTGGGGCGCAAGAGACCCAGTACTTC CASSLVGIGGAQETQYF TRBJ2-5 - - TRBV7-8
TGTGCCAGCAGCTTACCCTTTTTGGGGGCCCGACACAATGAGCAGTTCTTC CASSLPFLGARHNEQFF TRBJ2-1 - - TRBV11-2
TGTGCCAGCAGCTTACAGGCGATGAACACTGAAGCTTTCTTT CASSLQAMNTEAFF TRBJ1-1 - - TRBV7-2
TGTGCCAGCAGTTCGGAGTTGCACTATGGCTACACCTTC CASSSELHYGYTF TRBJ1-2 - few TRBV27
TGTGCCAGCAGTTCGGACGGCCGGGCGGTTCAGTACTTC CASSSDGRAVQYF TRBJ2-4 - few TRBV12-3/TRBV12-4
TGCAGTGCTAGTCGGGACGCAAGACGGGAGACCCAGTACTTC CSASRDARRETQYF TRBJ2-5 - once TRBV20-1
TGCAGTGCTAGAACCCTGCCAGGGGAAAGGGAAAAACTGTTTTTT CSARTLPGEREKLFF TRBJ1-4 - few TRBV20-1
TGTGCCAGCAGCACAACCAGGGCGGGCACTGAAGCTTTCTTT CASSTTRAGTEAFF TRBJ1-1 - many TRBV7-2
TGTGCCAGCAGGTCAGAAACGGGTCCCCAGCATTTT CASRSETGPQHF TRBJ1-5 - few TRBV12-3/TRBV12-4
TGTGCCACCAGCAGTGAAGGGTTCGGGTTCTACAATGAGCAGTTCTTC CATSSEGFGFYNEQFF TRBJ2-1 - - TRBV15
TGTGCCAGCAGCCCTCGGCCTGGGGACCTTACTTACGAGCAGTACTTC CASSPRPGDLTYEQYF TRBJ2-7 - few TRBV7-8
TGTGCCAGTATCGGGGGGCTGAGGTCGTCCAAAAGCAATCAGCCCCAGCATTTT CASIGGLRSSKSNQPQHF TRBJ1-5 - once TRBV19
TGTGCCAGCAGCGTCTACAGGGTCATCAGCACAGATACGCAGTATTTT CASSVYRVISTDTQYF TRBJ2-3 - - TRBV5-6
TGTGCCAGCAACTTACATGTGAACACTGAAGCTTTCTTT CASNLHVNTEAFF TRBJ1-1 - - TRBV11-2
TGTGCCAGCAGCTTAACCCTAGCCAAAAACATTCAGTACTTC CASSLTLAKNIQYF TRBJ2-4 - many TRBV7-2
TGTGCCAGCAGCGTTGGAATCCACGAGCAGTACTTC CASSVGIHEQYF TRBJ2-7 - - TRBV7-2
TGCGCCAGCAGCCCGACGACAGGGGTAAGTCAGCCCCAGCATTTT CASSPTTGVSQPQHF TRBJ1-5 TRBD1 - TRBV5-1
TGTGCCAGCAGCCCGCGTTATACGGGACACTCTTACGAGCAGTACTTC CASSPRYTGHSYEQYF TRBJ2-7 - - TRBV6-1
TGTGCCAGCAGCCCCCGTTTTGAGGACGAGCAGTACTTC CASSPRFEDEQYF TRBJ2-7 - many TRBV7-9
TGTGCCAGCAGCTTTTCAGGGACGGAGACCCAGTACTTC CASSFSGTETQYF TRBJ2-5 - - TRBV7-9
TGTGCCAGCAGTTTAAGGGCCGGGGGGGAGACCCAGTACTTC CASSLRAGGETQYF TRBJ2-5 TRBD2 few TRBV27
TGCAGTGCTAGACCCGGGCTTCTGGGCGAGCAGTACTTC CSARPGLLGEQYF TRBJ2-7 - - TRBV20-1
TGCGCCAGCAGTCACCCGAGGGGGCGGGGGAGGACAGATACGCAGTATTTT CASSHPRGRGRTDTQYF TRBJ2-3 - - TRBV23-1
TGTGCCAGTAGTATAGGAGTTGGAGCGTGGGGGACTAGCGGGAGCCACCCCCCTGAGCAGTTCTTC CASSIGVGAWGTSGSHPPEQFF TRBJ2-1 TRBD2 - TRBV19
TGTGCCAGCAGCTTAGCGCAGCCATACAATGAGCAGTTCTTC CASSLAQPYNEQFF TRBJ2-1 - few TRBV7-8
TGTGCCACCAGCTACAGTCAAGAAACTGAAGCTTTCTTT CATSYSQETEAFF TRBJ1-1 - - TRBV15
TGTGCCAGCAGCCTAGGGACTAGCGGGGGGAGCTCCTACAATGAGCAGTTCTTC CASSLGTSGGSSYNEQFF TRBJ2-1 TRBD2 few TRBV12-3/TRBV12-4
TGTGCCAGCAGCCCACGCCCGGGACTAGCGGGGGAACCCCCGCAGTTCTTC CASSPRPGLAGEPPQFF TRBJ2-1 TRBD2 few TRBV7-9
TGTGCCAGCAGCCCCCATGCGGGGAGCGCTGAAGCTTTCTTT CASSPHAGSAEAFF TRBJ1-1 - - TRBV7-2
TGTGCCAGCAGTGAGTCGACAGGGGGCCTAGATACGCAGTATTTT CASSESTGGLDTQYF TRBJ2-3 TRBD1 - TRBV2
TGTGCCAGCAGCAGCACCGAAAGTAACTCACCCCTCCACTTT CASSSTESNSPLHF TRBJ1-6 - few TRBV7-4
TGTGCCAGCAGCGGTGATTTGGGGCCCGGGGAGCTGTTTTTT CASSGDLGPGELFF TRBJ2-2 - few TRBV7-7
TGTGCCAGCAGCCAAACGGGCGGGAGCTCCTACAATGAGCAGTTCTTC CASSQTGGSSYNEQFF TRBJ2-1 TRBD2 few TRBV6-6
TGTGCCAGCAGCTTAGAGCCCGGGGCTAGCGGGAGGGCCAGAGAGACCCAGTACTTC CASSLEPGASGRARETQYF TRBJ2-5 TRBD2 few TRBV11-2
TGTGCCATCAGCCCGGGACAGGGAACCACTGAAGCTTTCTTT CAISPGQGTTEAFF TRBJ1-1 TRBD1 few TRBV10-3
TGTGCCAGCAGCCAAGAATGGCAGGGAAACTACGAGCAGTACTTC CASSQEWQGNYEQYF TRBJ2-7 - - TRBV4-2
TGTGCCAGCAGCCCCGTTTGGGGAGAGACCCAGTACTTC CASSPVWGETQYF TRBJ2-5 - - TRBV12-3/TRBV12-4
TGCGCCAGCAGCCAAGATTTAGCGGGAGGGTCCTTCTTC CASSQDLAGGSFF TRBJ2-1 TRBD2 - TRBV4-3
TGTGCCTGGAGTGATCACCGAGGGTCTGGAAACACCATATATTTT CAWSDHRGSGNTIYF TRBJ1-3 - - TRBV30
TGTGCCAGCAGTCCTACAGGGAGAAGATACACCATATATTTT CASSPTGRRYTIYF TRBJ1-3 - - TRBV6-1
TGTGCCAGCAGCTTTGAATACAGGGGTCAGTTCTTC CASSFEYRGQFF TRBJ2-1 TRBD1 many TRBV7-2
TGTGCCATCAGTCCAACTAGCGGGGGTAGGAATGAGCAGTTCTTC CAISPTSGGRNEQFF TRBJ2-1 TRBD2 - TRBV10-3
TGCAGTGCTACCGGGGGGCCTTGGAGAGTAGCAGATACGCAGTATTTT CSATGGPWRVADTQYF TRBJ2-3 - few TRBV20-1
TGCGCCAGCAGCCCGGGACAGGGTGTTTTAGCCTACGAGCAGTACTTC CASSPGQGVLAYEQYF TRBJ2-7 TRBD1 few TRBV4-3
TGTGCCAGTAGTATCAGGGGTAGTAGCGGGGCAGCCAAAAACATTCAGTACTTC CASSIRGSSGAAKNIQYF TRBJ2-4 TRBD2 - TRBV19
TGTGCCAGCTCTGAAACAGGGTATGACGAGCAGTACTTC CASSETGYDEQYF TRBJ2-7 - once TRBV18
TGTGCCAGCAGGGACGGGGTGAAGTATGGCTACACCTTC CASRDGVKYGYTF TRBJ1-2 - - TRBV6-8
TGTGCCAGCAGCCCCCGGACAGGGCTTAATCAGCCCCAGCATTTT CASSPRTGLNQPQHF TRBJ1-5 TRBD1 many TRBV7-6
TGTGCCAGCAGCTATGGGCGGGAGGAGACCCAGTACTTC CASSYGREETQYF TRBJ2-5 TRBD2 - TRBV7-9
TGTGCCAGCAGTCGAACAAGACTAGCGGGGGATACGCAGTATTTT CASSRTRLAGDTQYF TRBJ2-3 TRBD2 few TRBV12-3/TRBV12-4